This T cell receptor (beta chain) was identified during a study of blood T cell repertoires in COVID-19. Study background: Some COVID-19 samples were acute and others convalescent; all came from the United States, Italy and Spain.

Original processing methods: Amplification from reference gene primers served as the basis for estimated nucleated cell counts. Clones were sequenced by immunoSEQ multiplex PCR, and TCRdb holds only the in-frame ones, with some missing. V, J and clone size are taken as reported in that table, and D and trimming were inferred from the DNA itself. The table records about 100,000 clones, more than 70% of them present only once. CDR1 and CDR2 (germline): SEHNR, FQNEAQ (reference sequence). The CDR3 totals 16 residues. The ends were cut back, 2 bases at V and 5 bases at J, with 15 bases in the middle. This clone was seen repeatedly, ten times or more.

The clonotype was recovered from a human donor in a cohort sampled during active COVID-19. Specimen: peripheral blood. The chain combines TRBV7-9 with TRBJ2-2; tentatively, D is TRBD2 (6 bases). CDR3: CASSLRRGPLTGELFF. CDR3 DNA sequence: TGTGCCAGCAGCTTACGGCGGGGACCCTTAACCGGGGAGCTGTTTTTT.